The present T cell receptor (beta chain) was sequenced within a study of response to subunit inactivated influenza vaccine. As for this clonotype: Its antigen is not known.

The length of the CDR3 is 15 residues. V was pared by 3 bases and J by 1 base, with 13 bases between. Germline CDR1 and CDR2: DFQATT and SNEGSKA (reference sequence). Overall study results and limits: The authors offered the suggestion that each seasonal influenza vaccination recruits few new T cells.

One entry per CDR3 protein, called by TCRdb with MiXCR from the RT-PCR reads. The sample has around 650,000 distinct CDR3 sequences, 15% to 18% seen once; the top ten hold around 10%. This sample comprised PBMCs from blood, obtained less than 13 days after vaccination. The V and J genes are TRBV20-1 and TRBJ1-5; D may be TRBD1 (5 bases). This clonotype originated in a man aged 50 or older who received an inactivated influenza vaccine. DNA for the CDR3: TGCAGTGCTAGTAAGGGGTCCGGCAGCAATCAGCCCCAGCATTTT. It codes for CSASKGSGSNQPQHF.